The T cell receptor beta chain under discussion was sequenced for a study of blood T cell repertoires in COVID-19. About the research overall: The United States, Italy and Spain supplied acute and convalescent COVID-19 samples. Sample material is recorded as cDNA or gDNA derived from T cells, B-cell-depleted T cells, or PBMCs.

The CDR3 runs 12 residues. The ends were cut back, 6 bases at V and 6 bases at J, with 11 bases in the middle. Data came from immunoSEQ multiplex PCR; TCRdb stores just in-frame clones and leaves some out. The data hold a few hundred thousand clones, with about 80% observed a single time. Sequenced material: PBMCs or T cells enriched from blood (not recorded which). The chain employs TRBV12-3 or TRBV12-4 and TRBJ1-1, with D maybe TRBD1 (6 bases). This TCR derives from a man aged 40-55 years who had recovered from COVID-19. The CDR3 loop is CASRQGDAEAFF. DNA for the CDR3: TGTGCCAGCAGACAGGGTGACGCTGAAGCTTTCTTT.